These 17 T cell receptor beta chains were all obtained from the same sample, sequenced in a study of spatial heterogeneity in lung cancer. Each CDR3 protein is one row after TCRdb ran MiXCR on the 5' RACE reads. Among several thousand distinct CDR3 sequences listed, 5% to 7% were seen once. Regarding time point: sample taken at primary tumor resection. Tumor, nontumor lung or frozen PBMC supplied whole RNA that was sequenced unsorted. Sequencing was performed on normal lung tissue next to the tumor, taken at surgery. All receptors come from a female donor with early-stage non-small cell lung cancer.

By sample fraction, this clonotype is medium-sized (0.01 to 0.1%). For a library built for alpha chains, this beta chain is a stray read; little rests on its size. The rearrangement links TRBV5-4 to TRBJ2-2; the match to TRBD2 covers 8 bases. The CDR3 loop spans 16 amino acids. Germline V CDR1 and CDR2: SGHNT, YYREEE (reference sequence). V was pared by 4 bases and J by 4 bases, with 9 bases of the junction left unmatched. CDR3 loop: CASSRGGSGATGELFF. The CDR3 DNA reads TGTGCCAGCAGCCGAGGGGGTAGCGGGGCCACCGGGGAGCTGTTTTTT.

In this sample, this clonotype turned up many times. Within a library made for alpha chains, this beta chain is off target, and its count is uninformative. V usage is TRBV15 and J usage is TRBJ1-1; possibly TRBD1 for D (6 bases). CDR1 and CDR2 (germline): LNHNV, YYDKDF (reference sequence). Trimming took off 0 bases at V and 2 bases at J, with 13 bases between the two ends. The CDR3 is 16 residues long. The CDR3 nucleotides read TGTGCCACCAGCAGAGACGGGGGCCTAGAAAACACTGAAGCTTTCTTT. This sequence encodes CATSRDGGLENTEAFF.

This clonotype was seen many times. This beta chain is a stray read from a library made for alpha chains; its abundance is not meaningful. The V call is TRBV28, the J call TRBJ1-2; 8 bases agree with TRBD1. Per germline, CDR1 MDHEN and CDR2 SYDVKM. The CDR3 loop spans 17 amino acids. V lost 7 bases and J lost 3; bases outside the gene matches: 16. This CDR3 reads CASTLRTGPRIDYGYTF. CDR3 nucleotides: TGTGCCAGCACCCTCAGGACAGGGCCGCGTATTGACTATGGCTACACCTTC.

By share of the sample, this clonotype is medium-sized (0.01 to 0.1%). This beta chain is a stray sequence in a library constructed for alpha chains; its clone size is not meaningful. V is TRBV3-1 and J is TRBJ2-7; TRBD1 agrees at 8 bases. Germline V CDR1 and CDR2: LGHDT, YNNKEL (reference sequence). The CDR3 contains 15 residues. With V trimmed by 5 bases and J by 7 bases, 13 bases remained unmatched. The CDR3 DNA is TGTGCCAGCAGCGTACGGACAGGGCGTTCAGGGGAGCAGTACTTC. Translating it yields CASSVRTGRSGEQYF.

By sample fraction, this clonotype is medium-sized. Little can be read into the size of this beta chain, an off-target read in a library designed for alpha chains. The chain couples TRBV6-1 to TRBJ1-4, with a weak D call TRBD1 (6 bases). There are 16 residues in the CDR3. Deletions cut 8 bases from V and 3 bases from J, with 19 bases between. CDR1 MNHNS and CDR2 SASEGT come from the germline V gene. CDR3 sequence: CASRAFIRGANEKLFF. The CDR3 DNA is TGTGCCAGCCGTGCTTTCATCAGGGGTGCTAATGAAAAACTGTTTTTT.

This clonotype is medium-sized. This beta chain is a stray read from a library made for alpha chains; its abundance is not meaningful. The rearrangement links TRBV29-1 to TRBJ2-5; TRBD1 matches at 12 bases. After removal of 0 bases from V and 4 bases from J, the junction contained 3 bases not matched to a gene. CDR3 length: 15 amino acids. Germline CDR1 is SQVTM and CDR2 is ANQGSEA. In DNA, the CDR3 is TGCAGCGTTGAAGATAGGGACAGGGGGCGAGAGACCCAGTACTTC. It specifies CSVEDRDRGRETQYF.

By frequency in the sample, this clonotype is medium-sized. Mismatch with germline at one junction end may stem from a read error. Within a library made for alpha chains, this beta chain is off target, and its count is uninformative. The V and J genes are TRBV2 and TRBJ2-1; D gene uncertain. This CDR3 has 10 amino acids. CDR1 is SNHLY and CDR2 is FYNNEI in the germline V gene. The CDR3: CASSEALPGF. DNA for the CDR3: TGTGCCAGCAGTGAAGCCCTTCCCGGCTTC.

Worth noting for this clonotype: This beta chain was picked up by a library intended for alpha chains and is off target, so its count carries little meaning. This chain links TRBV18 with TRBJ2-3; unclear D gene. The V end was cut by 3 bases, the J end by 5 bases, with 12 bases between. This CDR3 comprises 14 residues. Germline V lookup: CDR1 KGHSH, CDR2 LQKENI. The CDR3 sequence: CASSPQMVQDTQYF. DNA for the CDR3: TGTGCCAGCTCACCCCAAATGGTACAAGATACGCAGTATTTT.

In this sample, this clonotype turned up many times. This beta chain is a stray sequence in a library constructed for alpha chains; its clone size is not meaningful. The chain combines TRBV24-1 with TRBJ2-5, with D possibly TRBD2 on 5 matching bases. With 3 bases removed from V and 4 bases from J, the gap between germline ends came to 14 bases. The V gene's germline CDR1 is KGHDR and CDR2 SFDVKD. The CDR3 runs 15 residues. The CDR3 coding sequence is TGTGCCACCAGTGATCCCTCACTAGGTATAGAGACCCAGTACTTC. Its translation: CATSDPSLGIETQYF.

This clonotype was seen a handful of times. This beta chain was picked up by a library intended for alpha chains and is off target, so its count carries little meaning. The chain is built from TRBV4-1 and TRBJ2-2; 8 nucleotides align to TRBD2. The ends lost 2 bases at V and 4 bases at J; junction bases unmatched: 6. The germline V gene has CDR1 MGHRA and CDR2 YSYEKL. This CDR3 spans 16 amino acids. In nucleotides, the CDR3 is TGCGCCAGCAGCCAAAGAAGTCTAGCGGGCACCGGGGAGCTGTTTTTT. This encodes CASSQRSLAGTGELFF.

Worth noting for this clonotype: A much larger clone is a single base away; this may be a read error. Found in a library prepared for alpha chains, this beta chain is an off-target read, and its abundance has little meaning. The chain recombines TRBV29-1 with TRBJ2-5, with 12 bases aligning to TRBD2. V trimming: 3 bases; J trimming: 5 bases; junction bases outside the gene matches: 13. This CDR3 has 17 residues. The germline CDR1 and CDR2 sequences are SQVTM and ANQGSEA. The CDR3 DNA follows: TGCAGCGTTGAGGGAGCTAGCGGGAGGGCAATTAGGGAGACCCAGTACTTC. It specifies CSVEGASGRAIRETQYF.

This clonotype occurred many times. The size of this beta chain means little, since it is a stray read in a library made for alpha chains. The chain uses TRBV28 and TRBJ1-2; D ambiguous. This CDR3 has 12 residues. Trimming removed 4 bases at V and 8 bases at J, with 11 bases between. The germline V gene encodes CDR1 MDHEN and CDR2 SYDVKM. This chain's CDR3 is CASSSRMAGYTF. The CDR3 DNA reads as TGTGCCAGCAGTTCGAGAATGGCGGGCTACACCTTC.

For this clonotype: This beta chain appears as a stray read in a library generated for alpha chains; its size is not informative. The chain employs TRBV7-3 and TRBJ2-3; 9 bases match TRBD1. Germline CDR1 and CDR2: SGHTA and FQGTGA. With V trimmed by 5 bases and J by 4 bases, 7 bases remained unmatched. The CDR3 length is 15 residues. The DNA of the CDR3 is TGTGCCAGCAGCCTACAGGGGGCAAGCTCAGATACGCAGTATTTT. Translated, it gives CASSLQGASSDTQYF.

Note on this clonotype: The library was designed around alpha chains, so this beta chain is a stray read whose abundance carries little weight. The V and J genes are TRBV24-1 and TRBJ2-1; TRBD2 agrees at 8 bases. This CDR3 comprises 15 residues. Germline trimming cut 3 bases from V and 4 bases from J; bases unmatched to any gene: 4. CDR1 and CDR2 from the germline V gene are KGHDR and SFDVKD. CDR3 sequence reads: CATSDRSGSYNEQFF. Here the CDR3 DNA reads TGTGCCACCAGTGATAGGAGCGGGAGTTACAATGAGCAGTTCTTC.

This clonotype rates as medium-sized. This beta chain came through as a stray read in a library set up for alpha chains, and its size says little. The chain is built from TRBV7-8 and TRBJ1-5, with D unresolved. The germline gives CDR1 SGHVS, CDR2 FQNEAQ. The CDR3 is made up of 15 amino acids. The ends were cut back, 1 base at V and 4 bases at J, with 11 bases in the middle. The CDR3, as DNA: TGTGCCAGCAGCTTAGGGGCCGGCGGGAATCAGCCCCAGCATTTT. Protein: CASSLGAGGNQPQHF.

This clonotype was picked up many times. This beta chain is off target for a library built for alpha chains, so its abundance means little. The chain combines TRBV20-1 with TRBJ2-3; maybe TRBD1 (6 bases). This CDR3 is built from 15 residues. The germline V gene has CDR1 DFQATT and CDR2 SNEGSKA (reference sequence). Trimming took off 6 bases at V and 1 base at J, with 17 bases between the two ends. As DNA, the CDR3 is TGCAGTGCATCGGCCGGGACATTGGGCACAGATACGCAGTATTTT. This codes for CSASAGTLGTDTQYF.

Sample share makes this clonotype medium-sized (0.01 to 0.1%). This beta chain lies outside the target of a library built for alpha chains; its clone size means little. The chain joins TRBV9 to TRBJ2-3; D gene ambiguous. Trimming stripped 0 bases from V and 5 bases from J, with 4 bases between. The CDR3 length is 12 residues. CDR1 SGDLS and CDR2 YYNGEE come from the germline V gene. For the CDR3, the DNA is TGTGCCAGCAGCGTAGATCAAGATACGCAGTATTTT. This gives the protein CASSVDQDTQYF. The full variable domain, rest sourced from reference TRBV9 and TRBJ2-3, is DSGVTQTPKHLITATGQRVTLRCSPRSGDLSVYWYQQSLDQGLQFLIQYYNGEERAKGNILERFSAQQFPDLHSELNLSSLELGDSALYFCASSVDQDTQYFGPGTRLTVL.